A single sample gave rise to the 4 T cell receptor beta chains below, sequenced in a study of blood T cell repertoires in COVID-19. Measured with immunoSEQ multiplex PCR; TCRdb has only the in-frame clones, and not every one. In the table there are fewer than 200,000 clones, 83% of which are singletons. The sample was peripheral blood. Every receptor here comes from a woman aged 80 or over with acute or convalescent COVID-19.

This chain links TRBV5-5 with TRBJ2-7; D not resolved. V was cut by 2 bases and J by 3 bases, with 15 bases left in between. Germline CDR1 SGHKS, CDR2 YYEKEE (reference sequence). The CDR3 runs to 15 residues. Here the CDR3 DNA reads TGTGCCAGCAGCTTCCAGGCCCCAAGAATCTACGAGCAGTACTTC. It specifies CASSFQAPRIYEQYF.

As regards this clone: The same CDR3 is also encoded by other DNA sequences in this sample. This chain connects TRBV9 to TRBJ1-1; D not certain. This CDR3 spans 13 amino acids. CDR1 and CDR2 (germline): SGDLS, YYNGEE. V shed 0 bases and J shed 1 base, with 4 bases lying between them. The CDR3 sequence: CASSVARNTEAFF. The DNA of the CDR3 is TGTGCCAGCAGCGTAGCCAGGAACACTGAAGCTTTCTTT.

The CDR3 DNA follows: TGTGCCACCAGTGATACGGACAGGTTCCACGAGCAGTACTTC. Residues: CATSDTDRFHEQYF. The rearrangement joins TRBV24-1 to TRBJ2-7, with 7 bases that match TRBD1. The CDR3 spans 14 residues. Germline CDR1 and CDR2: KGHDR and SFDVKD. The J segment lost 5 bases and the V segment lost 3 bases, leaving 6 bases of the junction unmatched.

This clone was observed a few times. This rearrangement joins TRBV19 to TRBJ1-2; D remains ambiguous. Germline lookup yields CDR1 LNHDA and CDR2 SQIVND (reference sequence). V lost 6 bases to trimming and J lost 2 bases, with 7 bases between them. The CDR3 spans 12 residues. This chain's CDR3 is CASRQMNYGYTF. For the CDR3, the DNA is TGTGCCAGTAGACAGATGAACTATGGCTACACCTTC.